This T cell receptor (beta chain) was observed in a study of beta chain features in type 1 diabetes. General study results and limits: PCR might show a preference for shorter templates, equally across patients and controls. Naive, central memory and regulatory TCRB repertoires appeared more similar among patients than healthy donors. There was a moderate but significant shortening of TCRB CDR3s in all four CD4+ subsets of Type 1 diabetes patients.

The trim removed 7 bases at V and 12 bases at J, leaving 13 bases unmatched. Per the germline V gene, CDR1 is MNHNS and CDR2 is SASEGT. The CDR3 sequence is 15 residues long. For this clone: The target antigen is unknown.

The sequenced template was cDNA made from the entire isolated RNA. Read counts averaged roughly 4 million for samples of naive, central memory and regulatory T cells. Sequencing was performed with immunoSEQ multiplex PCR; in TCRdb, only in-frame clones are kept and a portion is missing. In the table there are a few hundred thousand clones, 20% of which are singletons. The source is a woman under 30 in good health. The chain carries TRBV6-1 and TRBJ2-1, with 12 bases aligning to TRBD2. Sequenced material: naive CD4+ T cells from blood. CDR3 in DNA: TGTGCCAGCATCCCATTGACTAGCGGGGGAATCGGGCAGTTCTTC. It yields the protein CASIPLTSGGIGQFF.